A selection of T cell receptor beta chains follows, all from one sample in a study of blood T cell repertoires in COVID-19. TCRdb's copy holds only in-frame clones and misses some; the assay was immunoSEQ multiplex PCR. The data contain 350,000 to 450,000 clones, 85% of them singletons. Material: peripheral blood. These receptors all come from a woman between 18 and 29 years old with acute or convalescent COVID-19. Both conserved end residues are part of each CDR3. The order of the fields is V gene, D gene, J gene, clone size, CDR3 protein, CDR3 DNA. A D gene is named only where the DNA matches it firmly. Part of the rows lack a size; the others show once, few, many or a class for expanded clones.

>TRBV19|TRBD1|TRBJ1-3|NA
CASSAGQGARNTIYF
TGTGCCAGTAGTGCGGGACAGGGGGCGAGAAACACCATATATTTT
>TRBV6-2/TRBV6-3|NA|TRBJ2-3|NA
CASSTRLSGADTQYF
TGTGCCAGCAGTACCCGGCTGTCAGGGGCAGATACGCAGTATTTT
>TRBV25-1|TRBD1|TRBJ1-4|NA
CASSPARGTANEKLFF
TGTGCCAGCAGCCCAGCTCGCGGGACAGCTAATGAAAAACTGTTTTTT
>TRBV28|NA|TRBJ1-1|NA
CASRQTGREAEAFF
TGTGCCAGCAGACAAACCGGCAGGGAGGCTGAAGCTTTCTTT
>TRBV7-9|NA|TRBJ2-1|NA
CASSKGGAYNEQFF
TGTGCCAGCAGTAAAGGGGGTGCCTACAATGAGCAGTTCTTC
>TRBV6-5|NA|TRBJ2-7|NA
CASRGDSSYEQYF
TGTGCCAGCAGAGGAGACAGCTCCTACGAGCAGTACTTC
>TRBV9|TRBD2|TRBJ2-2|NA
CASSSRTSGNTGELFF
TGTGCCAGCAGCTCTCGGACTAGCGGGAACACCGGGGAGCTGTTTTTT
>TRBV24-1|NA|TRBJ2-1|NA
CATSDPLVSHDNEQFF
TGTGCCACCAGTGATCCCCTAGTGAGTCACGACAATGAGCAGTTCTTC
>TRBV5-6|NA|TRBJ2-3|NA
CASSLGRDTQYF
TGTGCCAGCAGCTTGGGCCGGGATACGCAGTATTTT
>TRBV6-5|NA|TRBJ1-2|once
CASSYSAPRDYGYTF
TGTGCCAGCAGTTACTCGGCACCCAGGGACTATGGCTACACCTTC
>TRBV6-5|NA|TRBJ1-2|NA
CASSKQGPKYGYTF
TGTGCCAGCAGTAAGCAGGGGCCGAAATACGGCTACACCTTC
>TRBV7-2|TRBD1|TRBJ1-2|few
CASTSGQGRLGGYTF
TGTGCCAGCACCTCGGGACAGGGTCGGTTGGGTGGCTACACCTTC
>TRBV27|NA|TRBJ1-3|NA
CASMRCACDSGNTIYF
TGTGCCAGCATGCGTTGCGCTTGCGACTCTGGAAACACCATATATTTT
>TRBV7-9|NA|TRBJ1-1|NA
CASSLAGTKDGAFF
TGTGCCAGCAGCTTAGCCGGGACAAAGGACGGAGCTTTCTTT
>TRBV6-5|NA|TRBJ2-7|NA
CASSLPPEGRNEQYF
TGTGCCAGCAGTCTTCCTCCTGAGGGCCGCAACGAGCAGTACTTC
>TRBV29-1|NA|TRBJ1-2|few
CSVGVQIGDYGYTF
TGCAGCGTTGGAGTCCAGATCGGGGACTATGGCTACACCTTC
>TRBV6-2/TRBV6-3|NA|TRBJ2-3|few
CASSYARDTQYF
TGTGCCAGCAGTTACGCTAGAGATACGCAGTATTTT